The T cell receptor (beta chain) described here comes from a study of cytotoxic CD8 clonotypes in ibrutinib-treated CLL. Looking at the study overall: Across samples, productive templates numbered more than 200,000 and productive rearrangements reached around 98,000 on average.

Trimming at V came to 6 bases and at J to 0 bases, leaving 11 bases not matched to a gene. This CDR3 contains 18 residues. CDR1 is SNHLY and CDR2 is FYNNEI in the germline V gene. Points from the study as a whole: Under treatment, the uncommon public clonotypes either contracted or remained stable. In comparison with age-matched healthy donors, baseline clonality was higher and tracked circulating CD8+ T-cell counts.

This clone was seen just once. Its cognate antigen is unknown. Clones were sequenced by immunoSEQ multiplex PCR, and TCRdb holds only the in-frame ones, with some missing. The data show 100,000 to 150,000 clones, 70% to 90% seen once. The sequence derives from a human donor with chronic lymphocytic leukemia. The material sequenced was PBMCs, taken after 24 months of ibrutinib treatment. The rearrangement uses TRBV2 and TRBJ2-6, with 7 nucleotides matching TRBD2. The CDR3 reads CASRPGPGGSSGANVLTF. DNA for the CDR3: TGTGCCAGCAGACCGGGGCCGGGGGGTAGCTCTGGGGCCAACGTCCTGACTTTC.